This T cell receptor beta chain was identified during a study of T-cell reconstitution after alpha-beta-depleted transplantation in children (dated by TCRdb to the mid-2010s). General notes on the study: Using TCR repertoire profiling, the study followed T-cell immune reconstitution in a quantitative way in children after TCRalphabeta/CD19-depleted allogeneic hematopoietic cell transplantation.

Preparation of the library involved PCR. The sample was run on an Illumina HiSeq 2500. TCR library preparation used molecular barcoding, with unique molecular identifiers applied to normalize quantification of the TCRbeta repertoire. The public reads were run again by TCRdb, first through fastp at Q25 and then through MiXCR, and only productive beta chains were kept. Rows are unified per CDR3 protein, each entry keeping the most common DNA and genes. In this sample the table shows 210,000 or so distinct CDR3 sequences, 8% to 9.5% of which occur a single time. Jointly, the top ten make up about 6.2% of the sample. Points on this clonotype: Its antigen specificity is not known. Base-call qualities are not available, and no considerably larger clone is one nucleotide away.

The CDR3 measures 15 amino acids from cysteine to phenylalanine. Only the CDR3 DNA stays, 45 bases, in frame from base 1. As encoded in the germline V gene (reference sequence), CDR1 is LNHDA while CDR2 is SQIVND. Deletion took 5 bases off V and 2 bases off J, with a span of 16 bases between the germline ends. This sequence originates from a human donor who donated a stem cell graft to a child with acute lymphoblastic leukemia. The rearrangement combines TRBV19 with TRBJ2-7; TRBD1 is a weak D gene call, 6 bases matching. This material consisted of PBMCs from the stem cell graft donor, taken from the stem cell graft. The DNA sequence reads TGTGCCAGTAGTTTACAGGGCGGCTTAACCTACGAGCAGTACTTC. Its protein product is CASSLQGGLTYEQYF.